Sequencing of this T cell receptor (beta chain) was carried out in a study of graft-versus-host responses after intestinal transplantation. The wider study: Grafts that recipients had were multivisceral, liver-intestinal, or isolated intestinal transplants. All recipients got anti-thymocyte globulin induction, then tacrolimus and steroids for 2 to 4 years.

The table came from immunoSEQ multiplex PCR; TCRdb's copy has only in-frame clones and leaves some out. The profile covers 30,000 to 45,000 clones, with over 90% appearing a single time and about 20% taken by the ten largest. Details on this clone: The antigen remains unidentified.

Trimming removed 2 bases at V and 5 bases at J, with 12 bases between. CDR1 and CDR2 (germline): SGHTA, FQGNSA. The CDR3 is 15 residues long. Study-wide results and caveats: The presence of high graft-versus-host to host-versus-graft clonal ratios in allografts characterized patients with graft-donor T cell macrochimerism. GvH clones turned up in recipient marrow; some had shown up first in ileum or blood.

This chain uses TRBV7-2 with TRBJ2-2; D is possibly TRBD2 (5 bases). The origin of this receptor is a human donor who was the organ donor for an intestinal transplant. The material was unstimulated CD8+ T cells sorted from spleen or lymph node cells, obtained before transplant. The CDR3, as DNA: TGTGCCAGCAGCTTACAAGCTAGCAAGACCGGGGAGCTGTTTTTT. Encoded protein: CASSLQASKTGELFF.